This TCR beta chain originates from a study of T cells in Graves' hyperthyroidism and ophthalmopathy. Study outcomes and limitations: Blood held most thyroid clonotypes expanded above 0.001 frequency. Stable hyperthyroidism was separated from ophthalmopathy by a model based on 13 V-J features. Ophthalmopathy, as predicted by the model, came a median around 6.7 months after the prediction.

Worth noting for this clonotype: What it binds is not known.

TCR beta CDR3 sequences were amplified from RNA transcripts. With the HTBI primer set, the TCR CDR3 went through a first round of RT-PCR. One entry per CDR3 protein results from TCRdb running MiXCR on the multiplex PCR reads. The data show more than 550,000 distinct CDR3 sequences, about 45% seen once. Thyroid ultrasound, orbital computed tomography, clinical symptoms, and serum thyroxine and TRAb underpinned diagnoses. Trimming cost V 0 bases and J 1 base, with 10 bases left between them. The CDR3 has 16 amino acids. Germline V gene lookup returns CDR1 LNHDA and CDR2 SQIVND (reference sequence). The receptor comes from an adult man with Graves' disease, either hyperthyroidism or ophthalmopathy (not recorded which). V gene TRBV19 combines with J gene TRBJ1-5, with no clear D. The source material was peripheral blood or thyroid tissue (not recorded which). The CDR3 sequence is CASSIETSWSNQPQHF. In DNA, the CDR3 is TGTGCCAGTAGTATAGAGACGTCCTGGAGCAATCAGCCCCAGCATTTT.